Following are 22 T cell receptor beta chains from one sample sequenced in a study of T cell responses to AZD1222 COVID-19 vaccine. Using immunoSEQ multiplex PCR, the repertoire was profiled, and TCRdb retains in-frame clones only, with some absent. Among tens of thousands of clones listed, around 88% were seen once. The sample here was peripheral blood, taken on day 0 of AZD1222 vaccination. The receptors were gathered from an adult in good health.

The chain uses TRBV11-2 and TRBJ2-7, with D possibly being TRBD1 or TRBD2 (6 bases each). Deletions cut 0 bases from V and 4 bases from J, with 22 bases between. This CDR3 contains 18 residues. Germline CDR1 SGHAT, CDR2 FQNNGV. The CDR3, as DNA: TGTGCCAGCAGCTTAGACGCGAGGACGGGGGCTTTCGTTTACGAGCAGTACTTC. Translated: CASSLDARTGAFVYEQYF.

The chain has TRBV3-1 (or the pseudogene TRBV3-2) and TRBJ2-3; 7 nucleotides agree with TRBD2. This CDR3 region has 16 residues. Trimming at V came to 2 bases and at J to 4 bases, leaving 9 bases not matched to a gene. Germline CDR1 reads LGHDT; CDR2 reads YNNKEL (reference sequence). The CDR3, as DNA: TGTGCCAGCAGCCAAATGGCGGGTGGGGGGGCAGATACGCAGTATTTT. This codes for CASSQMAGGGADTQYF.

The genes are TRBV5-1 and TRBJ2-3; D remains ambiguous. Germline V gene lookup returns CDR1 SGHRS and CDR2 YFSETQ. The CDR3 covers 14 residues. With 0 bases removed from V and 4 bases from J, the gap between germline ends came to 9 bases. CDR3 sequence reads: CASSLGAEADTQYF. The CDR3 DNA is TGCGCCAGCAGCTTGGGCGCCGAGGCAGATACGCAGTATTTT.

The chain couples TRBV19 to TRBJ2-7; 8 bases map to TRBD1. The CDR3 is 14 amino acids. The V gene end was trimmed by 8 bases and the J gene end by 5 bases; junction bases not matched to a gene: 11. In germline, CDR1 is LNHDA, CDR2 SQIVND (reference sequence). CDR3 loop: CASRDRPELHEQYF. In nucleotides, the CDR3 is TGTGCCAGTCGGGACAGGCCTGAATTACACGAGCAGTACTTC.

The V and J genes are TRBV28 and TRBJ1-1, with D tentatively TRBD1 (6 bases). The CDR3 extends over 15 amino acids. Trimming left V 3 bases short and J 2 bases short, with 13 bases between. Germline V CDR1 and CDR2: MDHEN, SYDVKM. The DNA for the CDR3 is TGTGCCAGCAGTTTGGGTGGACAGACTAACACTGAAGCTTTCTTT. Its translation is CASSLGGQTNTEAFF.

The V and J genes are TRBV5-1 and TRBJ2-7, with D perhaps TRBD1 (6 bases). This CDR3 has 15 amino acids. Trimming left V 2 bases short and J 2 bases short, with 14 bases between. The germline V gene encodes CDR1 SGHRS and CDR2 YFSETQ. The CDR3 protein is CASSLNRDIPYEQYF. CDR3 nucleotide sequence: TGCGCCAGCAGCTTAAATCGGGACATTCCCTACGAGCAGTACTTC.

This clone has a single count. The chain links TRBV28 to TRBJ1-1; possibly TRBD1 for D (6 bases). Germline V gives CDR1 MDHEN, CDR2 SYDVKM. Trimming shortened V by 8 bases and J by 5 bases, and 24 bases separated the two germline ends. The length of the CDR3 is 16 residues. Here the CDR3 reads CASGTIGSEGTTEAFF. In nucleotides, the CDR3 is TGTGCCAGCGGGACAATCGGGTCGGAAGGGACAACTGAAGCTTTCTTT.

CDR3 nucleotide sequence: TGCGCCAGCGTCCGGGACAGGGCTGACACCGGGGAGCTGTTTTTT. Its translation: CASVRDRADTGELFF. This chain joins TRBV5-1 and TRBJ2-2; TRBD1 matches 9 bases. Losses at the gene ends were 7 bases for V and 3 bases for J; bases not matched to a gene: 7. The CDR3 totals 15 residues. Per germline, CDR1 SGHRS and CDR2 YFSETQ.

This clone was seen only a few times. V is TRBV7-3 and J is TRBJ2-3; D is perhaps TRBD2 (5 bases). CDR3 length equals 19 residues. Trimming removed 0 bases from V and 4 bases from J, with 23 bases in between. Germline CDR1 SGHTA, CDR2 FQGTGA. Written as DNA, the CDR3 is TGTGCCAGCAGCTTAACGTTCAGTAGTATTGGAGGACCCCCAGATACGCAGTATTTT. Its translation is CASSLTFSSIGGPPDTQYF.

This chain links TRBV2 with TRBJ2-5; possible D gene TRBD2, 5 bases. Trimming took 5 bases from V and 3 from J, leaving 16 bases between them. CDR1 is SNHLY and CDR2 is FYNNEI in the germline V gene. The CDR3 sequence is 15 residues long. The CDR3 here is CASSTPRELKETQYF. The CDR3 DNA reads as TGTGCCAGCAGTACACCCCGGGAATTAAAAGAGACCCAGTACTTC.

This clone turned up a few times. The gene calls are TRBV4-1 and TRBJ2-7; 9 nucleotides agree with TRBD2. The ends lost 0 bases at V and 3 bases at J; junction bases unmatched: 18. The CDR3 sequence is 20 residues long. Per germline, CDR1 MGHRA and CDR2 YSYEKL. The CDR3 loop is CASSQEWAGGISHRGYEQYF. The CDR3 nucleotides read TGCGCCAGCAGCCAAGAGTGGGCGGGGGGGATTTCCCACCGGGGCTACGAGCAGTACTTC.

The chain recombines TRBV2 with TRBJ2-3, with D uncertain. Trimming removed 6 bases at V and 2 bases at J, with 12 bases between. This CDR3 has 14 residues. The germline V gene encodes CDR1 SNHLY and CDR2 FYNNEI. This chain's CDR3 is CASSDQQDTDTQYF. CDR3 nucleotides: TGTGCCAGCAGCGACCAACAAGACACAGATACGCAGTATTTT.

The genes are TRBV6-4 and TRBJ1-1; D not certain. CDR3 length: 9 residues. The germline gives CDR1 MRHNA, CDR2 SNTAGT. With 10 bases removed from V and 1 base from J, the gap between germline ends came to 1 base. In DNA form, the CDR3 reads TGTGCCAAGAACACTGAAGCTTTCTTT. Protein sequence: CAKNTEAFF.

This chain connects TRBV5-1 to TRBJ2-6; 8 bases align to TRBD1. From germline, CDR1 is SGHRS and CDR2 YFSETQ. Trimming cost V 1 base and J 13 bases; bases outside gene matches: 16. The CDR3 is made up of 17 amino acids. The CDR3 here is CASSLQGQGTSETVLTF. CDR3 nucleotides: TGCGCCAGCAGCTTGCAAGGACAGGGTACTAGTGAAACGGTCCTGACTTTC.

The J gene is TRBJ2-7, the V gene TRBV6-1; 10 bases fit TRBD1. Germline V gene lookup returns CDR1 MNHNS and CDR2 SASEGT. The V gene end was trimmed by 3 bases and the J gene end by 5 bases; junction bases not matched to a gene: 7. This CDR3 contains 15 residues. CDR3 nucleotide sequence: TGTGCCAGCAGTGACCGGGACAGGGGCTACCACGAGCAGTACTTC. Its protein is CASSDRDRGYHEQYF.

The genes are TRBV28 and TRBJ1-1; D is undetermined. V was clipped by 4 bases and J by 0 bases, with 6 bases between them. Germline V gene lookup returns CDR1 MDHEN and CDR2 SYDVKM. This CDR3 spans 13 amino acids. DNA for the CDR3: TGTGCCAGCAGTTCGAGGATGAACACTGAAGCTTTCTTT. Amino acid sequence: CASSSRMNTEAFF.

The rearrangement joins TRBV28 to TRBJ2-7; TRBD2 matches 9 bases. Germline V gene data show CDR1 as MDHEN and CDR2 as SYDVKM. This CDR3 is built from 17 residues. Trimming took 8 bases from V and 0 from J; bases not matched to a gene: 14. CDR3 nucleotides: TGTGCCAGCGAACAGCCAGCGGGAGGCGTCAGCTCCTACGAGCAGTACTTC. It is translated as CASEQPAGGVSSYEQYF.

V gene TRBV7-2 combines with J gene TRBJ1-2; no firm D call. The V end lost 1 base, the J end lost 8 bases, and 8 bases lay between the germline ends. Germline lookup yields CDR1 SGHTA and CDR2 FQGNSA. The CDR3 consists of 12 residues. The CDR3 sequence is CASSLELRGYTF. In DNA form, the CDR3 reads TGTGCCAGCAGCTTAGAATTGCGCGGCTACACCTTC.

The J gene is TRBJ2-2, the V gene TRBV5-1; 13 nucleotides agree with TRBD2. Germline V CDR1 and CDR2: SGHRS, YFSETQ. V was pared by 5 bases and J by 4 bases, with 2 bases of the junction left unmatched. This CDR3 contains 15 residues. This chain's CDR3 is CASSRLAGGTGELFF. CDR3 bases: TGCGCCAGCAGTAGACTAGCGGGAGGCACCGGGGAGCTGTTTTTT.

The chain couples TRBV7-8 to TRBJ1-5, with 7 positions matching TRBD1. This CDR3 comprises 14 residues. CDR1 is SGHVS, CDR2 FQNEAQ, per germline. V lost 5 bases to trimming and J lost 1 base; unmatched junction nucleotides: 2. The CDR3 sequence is CASSQGQSNQPQHF. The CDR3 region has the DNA TGTGCCAGCAGCCAGGGACAGAGCAATCAGCCCCAGCATTTT.

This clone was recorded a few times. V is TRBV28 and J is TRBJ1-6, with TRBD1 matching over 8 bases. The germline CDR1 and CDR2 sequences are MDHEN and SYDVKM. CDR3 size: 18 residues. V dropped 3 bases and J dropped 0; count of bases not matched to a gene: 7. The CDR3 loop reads CASSFPRQGSSYNSPLHF. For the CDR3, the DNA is TGTGCCAGCAGTTTCCCCCGACAGGGGAGCTCCTATAATTCACCCCTCCACTTT. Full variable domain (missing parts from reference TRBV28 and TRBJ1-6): DVKVTQSSRYLVKRTGEKVFLECVQDMDHENMFWYRQDPGLGLRLIYFSYDVKMKEKGDIPEGYSVSREKKERFSLILESASTNQTSMYLCASSFPRQGSSYNSPLHFGNGTRLTVT.

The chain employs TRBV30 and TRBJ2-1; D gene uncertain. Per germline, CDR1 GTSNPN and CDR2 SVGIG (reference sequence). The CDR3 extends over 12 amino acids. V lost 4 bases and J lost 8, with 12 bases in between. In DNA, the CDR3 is TGTGCCTGGAACAAGGGATTACATGAGCAGTTCTTC. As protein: CAWNKGLHEQFF.